This T cell receptor beta chain was recovered during a study of T-cell memory formation after mild COVID-19. Notes on the study in general: That cross-reactive memory joined was suggested by some responding clones appearing in pre-infection memory.

TCRdb reprocessed the 5' RACE reads with MiXCR, giving one entry per CDR3 protein. The sample includes some 210,000 distinct CDR3 sequences, about 18% of them seen just once. This clonotype was counted between two and nine times. Its antigen is undetermined. This clonotype originated in an adult woman who had mild COVID-19 (a few samples of this study predate the infection). Cell type and time point are not known. The sequenced material came from PBMCs or a T cell subset sorted from them (not recorded which).

CDR3 amino acids: CASSESAVVPGNTIYF. The CDR3 DNA sequence: TGTGCCAGCAGTGAAAGCGCGGTCGTACCTGGAAACACCATATATTTT. The gene calls are TRBV6-1 and TRBJ1-3, with no clear D. The CDR3 is 16 residues long. V lost 2 bases and J 2 bases, leaving 13 bases between the germline ends. The V gene's germline CDR1 is MNHNS and CDR2 SASEGT.